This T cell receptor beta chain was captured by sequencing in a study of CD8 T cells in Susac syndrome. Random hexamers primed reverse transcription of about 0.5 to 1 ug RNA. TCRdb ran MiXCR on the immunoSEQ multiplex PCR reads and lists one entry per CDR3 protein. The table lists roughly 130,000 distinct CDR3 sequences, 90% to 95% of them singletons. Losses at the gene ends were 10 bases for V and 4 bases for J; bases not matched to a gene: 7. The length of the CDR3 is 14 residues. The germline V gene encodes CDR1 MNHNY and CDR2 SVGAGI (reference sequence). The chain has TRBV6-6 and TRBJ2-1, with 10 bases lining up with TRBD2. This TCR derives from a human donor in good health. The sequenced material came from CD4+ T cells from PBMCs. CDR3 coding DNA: TGTGCCACCTCTGGACTAGCGGTTTACAATGAGCAGTTCTTC. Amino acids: CATSGLAVYNEQFF.